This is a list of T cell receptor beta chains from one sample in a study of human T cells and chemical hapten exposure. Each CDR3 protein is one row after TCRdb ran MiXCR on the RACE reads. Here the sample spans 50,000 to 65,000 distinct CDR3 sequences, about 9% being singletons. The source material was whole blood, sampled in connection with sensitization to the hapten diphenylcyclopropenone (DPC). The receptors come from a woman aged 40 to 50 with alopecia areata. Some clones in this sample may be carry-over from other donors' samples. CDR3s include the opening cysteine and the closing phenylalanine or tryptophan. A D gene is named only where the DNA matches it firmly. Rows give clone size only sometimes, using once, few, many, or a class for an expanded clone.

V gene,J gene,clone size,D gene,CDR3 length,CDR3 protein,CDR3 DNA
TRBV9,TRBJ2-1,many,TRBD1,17,CASSFPLGTGESDEQFF,TGTGCCAGCAGCTTCCCTTTAGGGACAGGGGAAAGTGATGAGCAGTTCTTC
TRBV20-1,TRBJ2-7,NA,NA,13,CSARDKGSYEQYF,TGCAGTGCTAGAGACAAGGGCTCCTACGAGCAGTACTTC
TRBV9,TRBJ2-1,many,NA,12,CASSPPPNEQFF,TGTGCCAGCAGCCCACCGCCGAATGAGCAGTTCTTC
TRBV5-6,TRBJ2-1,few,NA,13,CASSRASVGEQFF,TGTGCCAGCAGCCGTGCTAGCGTCGGTGAGCAGTTCTTC
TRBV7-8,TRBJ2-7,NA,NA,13,CASSLVSFYEQYF,TGTGCCAGCAGCTTAGTGTCCTTTTACGAGCAGTACTTC
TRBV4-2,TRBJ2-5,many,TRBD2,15,CASSFRAGGQETQYF,TGTGCCAGCAGCTTCCGTGCGGGGGGGCAAGAGACCCAGTACTTC
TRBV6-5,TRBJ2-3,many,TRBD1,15,CASSETGGGTDTQYF,TGTGCCAGCAGTGAAACAGGGGGCGGGACAGATACGCAGTATTTT
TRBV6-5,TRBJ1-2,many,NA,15,CASSYGGTARYGYTF,TGTGCCAGCAGTTACGGCGGAACCGCTCGCTATGGCTACACCTTC
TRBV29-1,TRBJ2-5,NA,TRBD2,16,CSVARGGGAGKETQYF,TGCAGCGTTGCCCGCGGGGGAGGCGCGGGGAAAGAGACCCAGTACTTC
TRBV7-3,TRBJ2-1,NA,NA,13,CASSLTPQGEQFF,TGTGCCAGCAGCTTAACACCCCAGGGGGAGCAGTTCTTC
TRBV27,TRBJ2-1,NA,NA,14,CASSPEQGSNEQFF,TGTGCCAGCAGTCCAGAACAGGGAAGCAATGAGCAGTTCTTC
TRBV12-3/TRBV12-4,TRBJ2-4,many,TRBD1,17,CASSLGQGGIAKNIQYF,TGTGCCAGCAGTTTGGGACAGGGTGGTATAGCCAAAAACATTCAGTACTTC
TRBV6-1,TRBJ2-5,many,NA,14,CASSARGAWETQYF,TGTGCCAGCAGTGCGAGGGGGGCCTGGGAGACCCAGTACTTC
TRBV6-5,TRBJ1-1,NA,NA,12,CASGRGGTEAFF,TGTGCCAGCGGGAGAGGAGGCACTGAAGCTTTCTTT
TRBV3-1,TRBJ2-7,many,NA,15,CASSQESRDFGEQYF,TGTGCCAGCAGCCAAGAGAGCAGGGACTTCGGCGAGCAGTACTTC
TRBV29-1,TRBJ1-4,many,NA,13,CSVLQGPDEKLFF,TGCAGCGTCCTACAGGGTCCAGACGAAAAACTGTTTTTT
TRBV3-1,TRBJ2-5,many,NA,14,CASSQNRGGETQYF,TGTGCCAGCAGCCAAAACAGGGGGGGAGAGACCCAGTACTTC
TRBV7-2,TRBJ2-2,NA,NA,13,CASSRGGYRELFF,TGTGCCAGCAGCAGAGGAGGGTATCGGGAGCTGTTTTTT
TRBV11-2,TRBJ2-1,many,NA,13,CASSLGERREQFF,TGTGCCAGCAGCTTAGGGGAACGGCGGGAGCAGTTCTTC
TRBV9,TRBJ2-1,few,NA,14,CASSGAMTYNEQFF,TGTGCCAGCAGTGGGGCGATGACCTACAATGAGCAGTTCTTC
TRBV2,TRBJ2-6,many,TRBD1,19,CASSPGFGTALSGANVLTF,TGTGCCAGCAGTCCGGGGTTTGGGACAGCACTCTCTGGGGCCAACGTCCTGACTTTC
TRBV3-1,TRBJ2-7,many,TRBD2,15,CASSQGLAGSTGQYF,TGTGCCAGCAGCCAAGGACTAGCGGGTTCGACCGGACAGTACTTC
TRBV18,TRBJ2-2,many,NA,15,CASSTRHLTPGSCFF,NA
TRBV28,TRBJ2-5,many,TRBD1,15,CASRLDRGRQETQYF,TGTGCCAGCAGGCTGGACAGGGGGCGTCAAGAGACCCAGTACTTC
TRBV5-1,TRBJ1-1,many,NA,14,CASSFWTENTEAFF,TGCGCCAGCAGCTTCTGGACAGAGAACACTGAAGCTTTCTTT
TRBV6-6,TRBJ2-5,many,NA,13,CASSYGPMEAQYF,TGTGCCAGCAGCTACGGACCTATGGAGGCCCAGTACTTC
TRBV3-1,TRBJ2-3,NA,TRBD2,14,CASSQRGGADTQYF,TGTGCCAGCAGCCAGCGGGGGGGCGCAGATACGCAGTATTTT
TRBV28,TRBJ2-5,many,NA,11,CASSFEETQYF,TGTGCCAGCAGTTTCGAAGAGACCCAGTACTTC
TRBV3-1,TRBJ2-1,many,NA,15,CASSPRGAAYNEQFF,TGTGCCAGCAGCCCCCGGGGGGCAGCCTACAATGAGCAGTTCTTC
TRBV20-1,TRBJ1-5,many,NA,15,CSARDGRGFNQPQHF,TGCAGTGCTAGAGATGGGCGGGGCTTCAATCAGCCCCAGCATTTT
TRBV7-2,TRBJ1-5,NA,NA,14,CASSLDPGNQPQHF,TGTGCCAGCAGCTTAGACCCCGGGAATCAGCCCCAGCATTTT
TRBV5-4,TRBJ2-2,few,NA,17,CASSLEWESGDTGELFF,TGTGCCAGCAGCTTGGAATGGGAATCCGGGGACACCGGGGAGCTGTTTTTT
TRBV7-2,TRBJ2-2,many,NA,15,CASSPSGTNTGELFF,TGTGCCAGCAGCCCAAGCGGTACGAACACCGGGGAGCTGTTTTTT
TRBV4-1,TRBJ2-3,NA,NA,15,CASSQEPPGRDTQYF,TGCGCCAGCAGCCAAGAACCTCCGGGCAGAGATACGCAGTATTTT
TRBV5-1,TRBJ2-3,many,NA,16,CASSLGGPAGTDTQYF,TGCGCCAGCAGCTTGGGGGGGCCCGCCGGGACAGATACGCAGTATTTT
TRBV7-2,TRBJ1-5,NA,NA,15,CASSLGQVRNQPQHF,TGTGCCAGCAGCTTAGGACAGGTTAGGAATCAGCCCCAGCATTTT
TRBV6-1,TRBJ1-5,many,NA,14,CASSEGSGHQPQHF,TGTGCCAGCAGTGAGGGCAGTGGACACCAGCCCCAGCATTTT
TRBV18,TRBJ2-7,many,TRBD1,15,CASSRLGTDSYEQYF,TGTGCCAGCTCACGCTTAGGGACAGACTCCTACGAGCAGTACTTC
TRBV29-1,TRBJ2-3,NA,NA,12,CSVAYGGTEQYF,TGCAGCGTTGCGTACGGTGGGACTGAGCAGTATTTT
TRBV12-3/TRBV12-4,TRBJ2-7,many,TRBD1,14,CASRAGTGVFEQYF,TGTGCCAGCAGGGCCGGGACAGGGGTTTTCGAGCAGTACTTC
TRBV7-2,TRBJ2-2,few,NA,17,CASSLLGGLGLTGELFF,TGTGCCAGCAGCTTACTTGGCGGGCTGGGGTTGACCGGGGAGCTGTTTTTT
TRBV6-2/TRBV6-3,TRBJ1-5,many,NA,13,CASKRDSNQPQHF,TGTGCCAGCAAACGGGACAGCAATCAGCCCCAGCATTTT
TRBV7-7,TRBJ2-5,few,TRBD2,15,CASSLNSGGQETQYF,TGTGCCAGCAGCTTAAATAGCGGGGGCCAAGAGACCCAGTACTTC
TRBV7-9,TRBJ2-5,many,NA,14,CASSDRSYQETQYF,TGTGCCAGCAGCGACAGGTCCTACCAAGAGACCCAGTACTTC
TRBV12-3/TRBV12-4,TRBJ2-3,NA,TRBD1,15,CASRHMTGSGDTQYF,TGTGCCAGCAGACACATGACAGGGTCAGGAGATACGCAGTATTTT
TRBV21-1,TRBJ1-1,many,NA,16,CASSPMDKAISTEAFF,TGTGCCAGCAGCCCTATGGACAAGGCTATTAGCACTGAAGCTTTCTTT
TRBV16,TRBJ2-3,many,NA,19,CASSQFDLSDVGGTDTQYF,TGTGCCAGCAGCCAATTCGACTTGTCGGACGTAGGGGGCACAGATACGCAGTATTTT
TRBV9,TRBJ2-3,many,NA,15,CASSPRALSTDTQYF,TGTGCCAGCAGCCCCCGGGCCCTAAGCACAGATACGCAGTATTTT
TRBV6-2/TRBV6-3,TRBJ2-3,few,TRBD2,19,CASSYSTRLAGGSTDTQYF,TGTGCCAGCAGTTACTCGACGCGACTAGCGGGGGGGAGCACAGATACGCAGTATTTT
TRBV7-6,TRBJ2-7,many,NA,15,CASSLGGLGVNEQYF,TGTGCCAGCAGCTTGGGGGGACTTGGGGTGAACGAGCAGTACTTC